These 16 T cell receptor beta chains were sequenced from one sample in a study of blood T cell repertoires in COVID-19. Sequencing was performed with immunoSEQ multiplex PCR; in TCRdb, only in-frame clones are kept and a portion is missing. The sample lists 350,000 to 400,000 clones, 91% occurring once. The source material was PBMCs or T cells enriched from blood (not recorded which). The receptor source for this set is a woman aged 40 to 50 who had been exposed to COVID-19.

J is TRBJ1-2 and V is TRBV20-1, with 10 bases identical to TRBD1. V trimming: 5 bases; J trimming: 9 bases; junction bases outside the gene matches: 3. CDR1 and CDR2 (germline): DFQATT, SNEGSKA (reference sequence). The CDR3 spans 11 residues. The CDR3 here is CSASTGGSYTF. CDR3 sequence (DNA): TGCAGTGCTTCGACAGGGGGCAGCTACACCTTC.

This CDR3 is CASSSRGQTYEQYF. CDR3 sequence (DNA): TGTGCCAGCAGTTCTAGGGGACAGACCTACGAGCAGTACTTC. The J gene is TRBJ2-7, the V gene TRBV27; 7 bases agree with TRBD1. This CDR3 spans 14 amino acids. CDR1 MNHEY and CDR2 SMNVEV come from the germline V gene (reference sequence). After removal of 4 bases from V and 2 bases from J, the junction contained 5 bases not matched to a gene.

This CDR3 is CAWMGGFDGPSYEQYF. The CDR3 DNA sequence: TGTGCCTGGATGGGAGGTTTTGACGGACCCTCCTACGAGCAGTACTTC. The chain employs TRBV30 and TRBJ2-7; TRBD2 might be the D (6 bases). Germline-derived CDR1 and CDR2 are GTSNPN and SVGIG (reference sequence). Trimming left V 4 bases short and J 0 bases short, with 19 bases between. The CDR3 loop spans 16 amino acids.

The chain recombines TRBV19 with TRBJ1-5, with D hard to call. V was shortened by 8 bases and J by 0 bases, with 8 bases between the two germline ends. The CDR3 is 13 residues long. Germline V gene sequence: CDR1 LNHDA, CDR2 SQIVND (reference sequence). The CDR3 region has the DNA TGTGCCAGTCAAACATTTAGCAATCAGCCCCAGCATTTT. It specifies CASQTFSNQPQHF.

The count of this clone is one. J is TRBJ1-1 and V is TRBV19; TRBD1 matches 9 bases. CDR1 and CDR2 from the germline V gene are LNHDA and SQIVND (reference sequence). V dropped 6 bases and J dropped 6; count of bases not matched to a gene: 8. CDR3 length: 14 amino acids. This CDR3 is CASRTGQGDPEAFF. DNA of the CDR3: TGTGCCAGTAGGACGGGACAGGGAGACCCTGAAGCTTTCTTT.

The chain couples TRBV14 to TRBJ1-2, with 8 bases aligning to TRBD1. The V gene's germline CDR1 is SGHDN and CDR2 FVKESK. This CDR3 has 15 amino acids. V trimming: 2 bases; J trimming: 0 bases; junction bases outside the gene matches: 2. CDR3 in amino acids: CASSQTGGSNYGYTF. The DNA of the CDR3 is TGTGCCAGCAGCCAAACAGGGGGATCTAACTATGGCTACACCTTC.

CDR3 in DNA: TGTGCCAGCAGCCGGAGGGGGGGGGACAAAACAGATACGCAGTATTTT. Translation: CASSRRGGDKTDTQYF. V usage is TRBV3-1 (or the pseudogene TRBV3-2) and J usage is TRBJ2-3; TRBD2 is a possible D gene (7 bases). Trimming removed 4 bases at V and 3 bases at J, with 17 bases between. The CDR3 has 16 residues. The germline gives CDR1 LGHDT, CDR2 YNNKEL (reference sequence).

This chain links TRBV7-3 with TRBJ1-2, with TRBD1 matching 8 bases. The V and J ends lost 5 bases and 8 bases, in that order; junction bases with no gene match: 10. Germline CDR1 reads SGHTA; CDR2 reads FQGTGA. The CDR3 runs to 14 residues. The CDR3 is CASSRGQALGGYTF. The CDR3 bases are TGTGCCAGCAGCCGGGGACAGGCCCTAGGAGGCTACACCTTC.

The chain couples TRBV24-1 to TRBJ1-5; weak D call: TRBD1 (6 bases). Germline V CDR1 and CDR2: KGHDR, SFDVKD. The CDR3 extends over 13 amino acids. V was trimmed by 7 bases and J by 3 bases, leaving 9 bases between them. CDR3 coding DNA: TGTGCCACCAGCGGACAGTTCAATCAGCCCCAGCATTTT. Residues: CATSGQFNQPQHF.

CDR3 DNA sequence: TGTGCCAGCAGCCCGAGCGACAGGGTGTATGACTATGGCTACACCTTC. Its translation is CASSPSDRVYDYGYTF. V gene TRBV7-2 combines with J gene TRBJ1-2; 7 nucleotides agree with TRBD1. CDR1 is SGHTA, CDR2 FQGNSA, per germline. The CDR3 covers 16 residues. J was trimmed by 3 bases and V by 5 bases; bases with no gene match: 12.

This chain connects TRBV7-2 to TRBJ1-6, with 8 bases fitting TRBD1. This CDR3 comprises 19 residues. The germline gives CDR1 SGHTA, CDR2 FQGNSA. The junction had 12 bases not matched to a gene; V was cut back by 5 bases and J by 0 bases. CDR3 coding DNA: TGTGCCAGCAGCCATAGGACAGGGTGGCAGAGCTCCTATAATTCACCCCTCCACTTT. As protein: CASSHRTGWQSSYNSPLHF.

The chain joins TRBV2 to TRBJ1-3, with TRBD1 matching over 9 bases. V lost 6 bases and J lost 0; bases outside the gene matches: 3. The CDR3 consists of 15 residues. The germline V gene has CDR1 SNHLY and CDR2 FYNNEI. CDR3 amino acids: CASRTGGVSGNTIYF. CDR3 sequence (DNA): TGTGCCAGCAGGACAGGGGGGGTCTCTGGAAACACCATATATTTT.

The V gene is TRBV7-9, the J gene TRBJ2-1; 8 bases align to TRBD2. Trimming removed 5 bases from V and 7 bases from J; junction bases left unmatched: 13. The CDR3 spans 16 residues. Germline loops: CDR1 SEHNR, CDR2 FQNEAQ (reference sequence). This chain's CDR3 is CASSPTGSGNKNEQFF. CDR3 bases: TGTGCCAGCAGCCCAACCGGTAGCGGGAATAAAAATGAGCAGTTCTTC.

The genes are TRBV30 and TRBJ1-1; TRBD1 agrees at 11 bases. V shed 3 bases, J shed 4 bases, and the junction held 7 bases outside the gene matches. Per germline, CDR1 GTSNPN and CDR2 SVGIG (reference sequence). CDR3 length equals 15 residues. CDR3 sequence: CAWRGSGTGGTEAFF. In nucleotides, the CDR3 is TGTGCCTGGAGGGGTAGCGGGACAGGGGGCACTGAAGCTTTCTTT.

This clone occurred once. This sequence joins TRBV2 and TRBJ1-5; D is ambiguous. The V end was cut by 7 bases, the J end by 6 bases, with 10 bases between. CDR1 and CDR2 (germline): SNHLY, FYNNEI. The CDR3 is 12 amino acids. CDR3 sequence (DNA): TGTGCCAGCAATTCTCTTTTTCAGCCCCAGCATTTT. It translates to CASNSLFQPQHF.

The rearrangement joins TRBV9 to TRBJ2-3; maybe TRBD2 (6 bases). Germline CDR1 and CDR2: SGDLS and YYNGEE. The CDR3 covers 17 residues. The V end lost 4 bases, the J end lost 0 bases, and 18 bases lay between the germline ends. This chain's CDR3 is CASSPPWRGVSTDTQYF. CDR3 sequence (DNA): TGTGCCAGCAGCCCCCCCTGGCGGGGCGTTAGCACAGATACGCAGTATTTT.